Each of the 17 T cell receptor beta chains below was sequenced from the same sample in a study of molecular identifiers for immune sequencing clone quantification (dated by TCRdb to the late 2010s). Library method: PCR. TCRdb shows the sequencer as NextSeq 500. Clones were called with MiXCR by TCRdb after fastp trimmed the public reads at Q25, and only in-frame beta chains were retained. Merged by CDR3 protein, the rows form single entries marked with the most common genes and DNA. The sample table contains 10,000 to 12,000 distinct CDR3 sequences; only one count was recorded for roughly 22% of them. The ten largest clones represent around 1.4% of the sample. The material sequenced was naive CD8+ T cells from blood, with Jurkat cell RNA spiked in. The meaning of the sample's cell subset or site label: FACS-sorted CD8+CD4-CCR7+CD45RA+ naive T cells. All receptors derive from a human donor in good health. Some libraries in this study had Jurkat cell RNA spiked in.

For this clonotype: Given a much more abundant clone one base away, this may be a read error. This chain links TRBV4-3 with TRBJ2-7; TRBD1 might be the D (5 bases). Germline CDR1 and CDR2: LGHNA and YSLEER. The CDR3 runs to 13 residues. The CDR3 DNA reads as TGCGCCGGCAGCCAGGGCAGATCCTACGAGCAGTACTTC. As protein: CAGSQGRSYEQYF.

To note about this clonotype: The junction departs from the called germline gene at one end, perhaps through a read error. V usage is TRBV15 and J usage is TRBJ1-1; D not resolved. The CDR3 length is 15 residues. Germline-derived CDR1 and CDR2 are LNHNV and YYDKDF (reference sequence). The CDR3 coding sequence is TGTGCCACCAGCAGAGATCGAGACCCAGGCACTGCAGCTTTCTTT. Translation gives CATSRDRDPGTAAFF.

A remark on this clonotype: Relative to the germline gene, one junction end is altered; a read error may explain this. The chain carries TRBV3-1 and TRBJ2-5; D is perhaps TRBD2 (7 bases). The CDR3 totals 13 residues. Germline CDR1 is LGHDT and CDR2 is YNNKEL (reference sequence). As DNA, the CDR3 is TGTGCCCGCAGGTGGGGGGGCGGAGAGCCCCGGTACTTC. Translated: CARRWGGGEPRYF.

Many counts were recorded for this clonotype. The chain joins TRBV9 to TRBJ2-1; 14 bases align to TRBD2. With 2 bases clipped from V and 8 bases from J, the junction kept 15 bases outside the gene matches. The CDR3 covers 19 residues. Germline loops: CDR1 SGDLS, CDR2 YYNGEE. The chain's CDR3 is CASSVDGGGLAGVGDEQFF. CDR3 nucleotide sequence: TGTGCCAGCAGCGTCGACGGGGGGGGACTAGCGGGAGTTGGCGATGAGCAGTTCTTC.

This clonotype is classed as medium-sized. This chain uses TRBV4-1 with TRBJ2-3; D call uncertain. V was cut by 1 base and J by 0 bases, with 5 bases left in between. CDR1 is MGHRA, CDR2 YSYEKL, per germline. This CDR3 spans 14 amino acids. This CDR3 is CASSQVMSTDTQYF. CDR3 nucleotides: TGCGCCAGCAGCCAAGTGATGAGCACAGATACGCAGTATTTT.

Points on this clonotype: The junction departs from the called germline gene at one end, perhaps through a read error. V usage is TRBV6-1 and J usage is TRBJ1-1, with D possibly being TRBD1 (5 bases). The CDR3 covers 15 residues. CDR1 and CDR2 from the germline V gene are MNHNS and SASEGT. The CDR3 DNA reads as TGTACCAACACCACCTGGACAACGATGAACACTGAAGCTTACTTT. Its translation: CTNTTWTTMNTEAYF.

This clonotype was detected many times. At one of its ends the junction is not consistent with the germline gene, which may arise from a read error. The chain has TRBV29-1 and TRBJ2-7, with 7 bases aligning to TRBD2. The CDR3 has 14 residues. Germline V gives CDR1 SQVTM, CDR2 ANQGSEA. The CDR3, as DNA: TGCAGCGTTGAGTTTGCGGGAGTTTCCTACGAGCAGCACTTC. Encoded protein: CSVEFAGVSYEQHF.

Remarks on this clonotype: A single base separates this from a much larger clone, so it may be a read error. The CDR3 ends on some other residue instead of the conserved phenylalanine or tryptophan, so this is likely a read error. The chain recombines TRBV2 with TRBJ1-5, with D unclear. In germline, CDR1 is SNHLY, CDR2 FYNNEI. Trimming cost V 1 base and J 0 bases, with 7 bases left between them. This CDR3 is built from 15 residues. CDR3 nucleotide sequence: TGTGCCAGCAGTGAAGAGAGGTATAGCAATCAGCCCCAGCATTCT. Its translation is CASSEERYSNQPQHS.

As for this clonotype: Germline and junction disagree at one end, which may indicate a read error. This chain uses TRBV20-1 with TRBJ2-1, with 11 bases matching TRBD2. This CDR3 has 12 amino acids. The V gene's germline CDR1 is DFQATT and CDR2 SNEGSKA (reference sequence). CDR3 nucleotide sequence: TGCAGTGCTCCCCCGGGACTAGCGGATATTAATTTC. This translates into CSAPPGLADINF.

The chain has TRBV27 and TRBJ2-2; tentatively, D is TRBD1 or TRBD2 (6 bases each). The CDR3 sequence is 16 residues long. Trimming took 2 bases from V and 4 from J, leaving 14 bases between them. The germline V gene has CDR1 MNHEY and CDR2 SMNVEV (reference sequence). The CDR3 loop reads CASSLGVGGGTGELFF. CDR3 coding DNA: TGTGCCAGCAGTTTAGGTGTAGGGGGAGGCACCGGGGAGCTGTTTTTT.

This clonotype is labeled as medium-sized. This rearrangement joins TRBV4-1 to TRBJ1-4, with TRBD1 matching over 9 bases. The ends lost 2 bases at V and 6 bases at J; junction bases unmatched: 4. Germline V gene lookup returns CDR1 MGHRA and CDR2 YSYEKL. The CDR3 length is 15 residues. The CDR3 sequence is CASSQPWTGDEKLFF. CDR3 DNA: TGCGCCAGCAGCCAACCCTGGACAGGGGATGAAAAACTGTTTTTT.

In regard to this clonotype: A much bigger clone sits one base away, suggesting this may be a read error. The chain recombines TRBV5-6 with TRBJ2-3, with TRBD1 identical over 7 bases. The germline V gene encodes CDR1 SGHDT and CDR2 YYEEEE. The trim removed 0 bases at V and 2 bases at J, leaving 6 bases unmatched. CDR3 size: 16 residues. CDR3 sequence: CASSLALTGNTDTQYF. The DNA of the CDR3 is TGTGCCAGCAGCTTGGCCTTGACAGGGAACACAGATACGCAGTATTTT.

As regards this clonotype: This may be a read error: a much more frequent sequence differs by one nucleotide. The rearrangement links TRBV7-9 to TRBJ2-4; D not certain. The CDR3 consists of 12 residues. Germline V CDR1 and CDR2: SEHNR, FQNEAQ (reference sequence). CDR3 residues: CASGDVKSIQYF. DNA for the CDR3: TGTGCCAGCGGGGATGTCAAAAGCATTCAGTACTTC.

The J gene is TRBJ1-1, the V gene TRBV6-5; weak D call: TRBD1 (6 bases). Trimming left V 6 bases short and J 4 bases short, with 18 bases between. Germline V lookup: CDR1 MNHEY, CDR2 SVGAGI. The CDR3 is 15 residues long. In nucleotides, the CDR3 is TGTGCCAGCAGGCTTACTGAACAGGGCGGCACTGAAGCTTTCTTT. Protein: CASRLTEQGGTEAFF.

This clonotype is medium-sized. The chain combines TRBV25-1 with TRBJ2-7, with D hard to call. CDR3 length: 14 amino acids. Germline V gene lookup returns CDR1 MGHDK and CDR2 SYGVNS. The V end was cut by 5 bases, the J end by 5 bases, with 16 bases between. This chain's CDR3 is CASSSYISAHEQYF. CDR3 DNA: TGTGCCAGCAGTTCGTATATTTCCGCGCACGAGCAGTACTTC.

On this clonotype itself: Here the CDR3 omits its conserved ending phenylalanine or tryptophan, so a read error is the likely source. The rearrangement joins TRBV6-5 to TRBJ2-3; 8 bases are shared with TRBD1. Germline CDR1 reads MNHEY; CDR2 reads SVGAGI. After removal of 6 bases from V and 4 bases from J, the junction contained 9 bases not matched to a gene. The length of the CDR3 is 15 residues. CDR3 DNA: TGTGCCAGCAGCGACAGGGGCTATAGCTCAGATACGCAGTATTAT. Translating it yields CASSDRGYSSDTQYY.

By its share, this clonotype is medium-sized (0.01 to 0.1%). This chain uses TRBV15 with TRBJ2-5; D is uncertain. The CDR3 totals 12 residues. V dropped 3 bases and J dropped 5 bases, with 7 bases sitting between them. Germline values: CDR1 LNHNV, CDR2 YYDKDF (reference sequence). CDR3 loop: CATSSVRETQYF. The CDR3 bases are TGTGCCACCAGCAGTGTGAGGGAGACCCAGTACTTC.